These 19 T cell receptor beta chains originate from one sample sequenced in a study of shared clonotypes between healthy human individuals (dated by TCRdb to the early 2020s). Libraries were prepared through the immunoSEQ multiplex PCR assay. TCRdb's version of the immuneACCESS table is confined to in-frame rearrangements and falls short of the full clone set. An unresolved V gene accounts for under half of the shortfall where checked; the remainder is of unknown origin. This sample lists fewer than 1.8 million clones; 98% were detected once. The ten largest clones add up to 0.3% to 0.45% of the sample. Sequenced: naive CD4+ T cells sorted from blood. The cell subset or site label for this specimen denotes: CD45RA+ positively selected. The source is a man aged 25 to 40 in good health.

The CDR3 spells CASSPTGGKFF. As DNA, the CDR3 is TGTGCCAGCAGTCCCACTGGGGGGAAGTTCTTC. The chain carries TRBV6-1 and TRBJ2-1, with a weak D call TRBD2 (6 bases). Trimming pared 5 bases from V and 14 bases from J, leaving 13 bases between. This CDR3 has 11 amino acids. CDR1 and CDR2 (germline): MNHNS, SASEGT.

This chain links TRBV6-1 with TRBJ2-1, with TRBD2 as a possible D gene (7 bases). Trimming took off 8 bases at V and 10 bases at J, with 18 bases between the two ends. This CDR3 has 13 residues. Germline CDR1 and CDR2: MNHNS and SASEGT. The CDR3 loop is CASGRGGAGEQFF. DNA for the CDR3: TGTGCCAGCGGCAGAGGGGGGGCAGGCGAGCAGTTCTTC.

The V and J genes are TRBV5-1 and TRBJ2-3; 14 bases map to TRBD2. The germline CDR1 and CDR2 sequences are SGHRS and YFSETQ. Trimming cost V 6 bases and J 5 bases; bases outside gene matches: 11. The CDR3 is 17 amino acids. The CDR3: CASNPAGLAGGIDTQYF. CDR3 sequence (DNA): TGCGCCAGCAACCCGGCTGGACTAGCGGGAGGTATAGATACGCAGTATTTT.

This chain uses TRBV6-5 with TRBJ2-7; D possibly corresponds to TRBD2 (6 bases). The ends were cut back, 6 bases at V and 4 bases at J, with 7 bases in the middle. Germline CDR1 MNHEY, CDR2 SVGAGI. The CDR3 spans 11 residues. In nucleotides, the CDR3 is TGTGCCAGCAGGGCGGGGTACGAGCAGTACTTC. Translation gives CASRAGYEQYF.

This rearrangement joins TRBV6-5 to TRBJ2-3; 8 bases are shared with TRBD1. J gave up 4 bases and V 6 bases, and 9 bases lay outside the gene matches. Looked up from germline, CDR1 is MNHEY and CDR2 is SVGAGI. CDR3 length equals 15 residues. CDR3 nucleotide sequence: TGTGCCAGCAGCCGAAGACAGGGGATGGCAGATACGCAGTATTTT. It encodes CASSRRQGMADTQYF.

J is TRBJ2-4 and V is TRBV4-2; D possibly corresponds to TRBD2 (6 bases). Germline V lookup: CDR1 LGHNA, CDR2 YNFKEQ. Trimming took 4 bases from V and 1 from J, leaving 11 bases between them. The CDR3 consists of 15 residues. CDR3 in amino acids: CASSPGREAKNIQYF. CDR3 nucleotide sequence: TGTGCCAGCAGCCCTGGCCGGGAGGCCAAAAACATTCAGTACTTC.

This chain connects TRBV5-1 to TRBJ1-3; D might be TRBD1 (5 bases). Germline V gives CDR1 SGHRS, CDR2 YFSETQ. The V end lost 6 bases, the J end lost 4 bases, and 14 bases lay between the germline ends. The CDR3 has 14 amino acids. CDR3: CASKVGAGGNTIYF. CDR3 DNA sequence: TGCGCCAGCAAAGTAGGGGCAGGAGGAAACACCATATATTTT.

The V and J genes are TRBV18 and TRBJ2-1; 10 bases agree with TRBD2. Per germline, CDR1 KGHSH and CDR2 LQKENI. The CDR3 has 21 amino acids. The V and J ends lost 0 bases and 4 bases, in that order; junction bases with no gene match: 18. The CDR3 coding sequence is TGTGCCAGCTCACCACCCCCAGCCCAGGGGCATCCGGGACTAGCGTACAATGAGCAGTTCTTC. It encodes CASSPPPAQGHPGLAYNEQFF.

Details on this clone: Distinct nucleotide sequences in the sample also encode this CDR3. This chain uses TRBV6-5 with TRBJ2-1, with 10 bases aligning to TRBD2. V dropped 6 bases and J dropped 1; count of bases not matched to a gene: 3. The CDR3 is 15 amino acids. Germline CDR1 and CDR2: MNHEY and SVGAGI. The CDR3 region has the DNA TGTGCCAGCAGACCTAGCGGGAGTTCCTACAATGAGCAGTTCTTC. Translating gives CASRPSGSSYNEQFF.

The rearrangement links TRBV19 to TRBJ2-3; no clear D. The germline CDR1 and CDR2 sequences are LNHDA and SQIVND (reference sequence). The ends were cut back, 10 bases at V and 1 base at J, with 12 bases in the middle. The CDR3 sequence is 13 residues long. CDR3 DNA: TGTGCCACCGAACTTGTTGGCACAGATACGCAGTATTTT. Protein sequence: CATELVGTDTQYF.

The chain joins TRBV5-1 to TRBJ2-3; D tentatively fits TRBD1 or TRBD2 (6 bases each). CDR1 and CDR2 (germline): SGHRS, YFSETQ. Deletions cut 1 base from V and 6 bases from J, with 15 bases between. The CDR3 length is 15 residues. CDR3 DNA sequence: TGCGCCAGCAGCTTGTTAGGGGGGCGGAGTGATACGCAGTATTTT. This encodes CASSLLGGRSDTQYF.

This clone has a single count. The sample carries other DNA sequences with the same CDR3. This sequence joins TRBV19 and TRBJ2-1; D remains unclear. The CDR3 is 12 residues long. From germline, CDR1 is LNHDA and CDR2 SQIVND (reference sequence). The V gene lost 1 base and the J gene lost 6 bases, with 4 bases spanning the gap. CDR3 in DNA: TGTGCCAGTAGTATAGGGTTCAATGAGCAGTTCTTC. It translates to CASSIGFNEQFF.

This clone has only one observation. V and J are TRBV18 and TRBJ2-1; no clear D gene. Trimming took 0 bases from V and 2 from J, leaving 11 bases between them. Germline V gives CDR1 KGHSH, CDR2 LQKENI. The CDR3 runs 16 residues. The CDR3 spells CASSPPSTRAYNEQFF. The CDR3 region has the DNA TGTGCCAGCTCACCACCGTCTACCAGAGCCTACAATGAGCAGTTCTTC.

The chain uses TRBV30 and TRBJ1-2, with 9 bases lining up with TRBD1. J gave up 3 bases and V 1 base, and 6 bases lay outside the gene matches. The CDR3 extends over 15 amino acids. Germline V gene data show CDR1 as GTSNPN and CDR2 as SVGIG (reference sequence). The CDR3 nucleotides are TGTGCCTGGAGTGAAGTTGGGACAGGGTACTATGGCTACACCTTC. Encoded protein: CAWSEVGTGYYGYTF. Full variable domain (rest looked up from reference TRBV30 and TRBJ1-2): SQTIHQWPATLVQPVGSPLSLECTVEGTSNPNLYWYRQAAGRGLQLLFYSVGIGQISSEVPQNLSASRPQDRQFILSSKKLLLSDSGFYLCAWSEVGTGYYGYTFGSGTRLTVV.

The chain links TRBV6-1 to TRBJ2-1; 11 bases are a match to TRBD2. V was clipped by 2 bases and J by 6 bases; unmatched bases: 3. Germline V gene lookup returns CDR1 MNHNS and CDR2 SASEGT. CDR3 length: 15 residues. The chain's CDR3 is CASSEYGTSGNEQFF. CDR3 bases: TGTGCCAGCAGTGAATACGGGACTAGCGGCAATGAGCAGTTCTTC.

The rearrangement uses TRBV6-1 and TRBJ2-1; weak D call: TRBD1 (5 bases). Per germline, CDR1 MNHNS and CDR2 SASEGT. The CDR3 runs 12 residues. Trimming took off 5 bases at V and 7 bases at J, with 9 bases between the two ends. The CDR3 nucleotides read TGTGCCAGCAGTCAGGGTTGGAATGAGCAGTTCTTC. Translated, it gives CASSQGWNEQFF.

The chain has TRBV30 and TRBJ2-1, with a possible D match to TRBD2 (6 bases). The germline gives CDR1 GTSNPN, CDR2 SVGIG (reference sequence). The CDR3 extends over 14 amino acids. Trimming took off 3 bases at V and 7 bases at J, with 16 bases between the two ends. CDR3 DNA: TGTGCCTGGAGGACCGGGACTGGGGGGAATGAGCAGTTCTTC. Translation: CAWRTGTGGNEQFF.

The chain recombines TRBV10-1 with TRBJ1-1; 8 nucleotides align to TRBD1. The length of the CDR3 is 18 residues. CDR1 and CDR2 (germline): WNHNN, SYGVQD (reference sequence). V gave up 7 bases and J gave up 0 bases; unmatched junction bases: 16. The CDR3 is CASTERDRRLTMNTEAFF. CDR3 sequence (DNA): TGCGCCAGCACGGAGAGGGACAGGAGGTTAACCATGAACACTGAAGCTTTCTTT.

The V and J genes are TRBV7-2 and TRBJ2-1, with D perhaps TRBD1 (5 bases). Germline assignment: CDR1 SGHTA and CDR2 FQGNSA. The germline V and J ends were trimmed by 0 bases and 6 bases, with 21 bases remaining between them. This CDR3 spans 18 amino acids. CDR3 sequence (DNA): TGTGCCAGCAGCTTAGCGGGTGGGGCCGGTGGATTTATCAATGAGCAGTTCTTC. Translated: CASSLAGGAGGFINEQFF. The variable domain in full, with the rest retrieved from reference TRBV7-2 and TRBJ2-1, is GAGVSQSPSNKVTEKGKDVELRCDPISGHTALYWYRQSLGQGLEFLIYFQGNSAPDKSGLPSDRFSAERTGGSVSTLTIQRTQQEDSAVYLCASSLAGGAGGFINEQFFGPGTRLTVL.